This T cell receptor beta chain was recovered during a study of response to subunit inactivated influenza vaccine. This CDR3 contains 15 residues. Germline-derived CDR1 and CDR2 are ENHRY and SYGVKD. The ends lost 3 bases at V and 2 bases at J; junction bases unmatched: 5. On this clonotype itself: Its antigen is not known.

Whole-study results and caveats: After each seasonal influenza vaccination, few new T cells are recruited, the authors suggested.

TCRdb used MiXCR to reprocess the RT-PCR reads, holding one entry per CDR3 protein. Among roughly 700,000 distinct CDR3 sequences listed, approximately 15% were seen once. The specimen comprised PBMCs from blood, sampled around 15 days before vaccination. This TCR came from a man aged 50 to 60 who received an inactivated influenza vaccine. The chain combines TRBV10-3 with TRBJ2-3; 7 nucleotides line up with TRBD1. The CDR3 reads CAISDRDSHTDTQYF. DNA for the CDR3: TGTGCCATCAGTGACCGGGACAGTCACACAGATACGCAGTATTTT.